This TCR beta chain was profiled in a study of radiotherapy plus CTLA-4 blockade in lung cancer. About the study: Objective responses were recorded in roughly 17% of patients, with disease control recorded in approximately 32%. Study observations and caveats: Following radiotherapy plus ipilimumab, tumor-derived TCR clones expanded in the blood. Strongest reported response predictors: early blood clone changes and post-radiation interferon-beta.

This clone appeared many times. No antigen is known for it. Per the germline V gene, CDR1 is SGHTA and CDR2 is FQGTGA. CDR3 size: 13 residues. The ends were cut back, 1 base at V and 3 bases at J, with 6 bases in the middle. With ipilimumab providing CTLA-4 blockade, focal radiation was administered to patients who had chemo-refractory metastatic non-small-cell lung cancer. Sequencing used immunoSEQ multiplex PCR; TCRdb keeps in-frame clones, though not all of them. The profile shows tens of thousands of clones, 70% to 80% of them singletons. The clonotype originates from a human donor with non-small cell lung cancer whose response to radiotherapy plus ipilimumab could not be evaluated. Some clones in this sample may be carry-over from other donors' samples. Sequences were derived from peripheral blood, sampled from a patient treated with radiotherapy plus ipilimumab. The chain couples TRBV7-3 to TRBJ1-2; D uncertain. CDR3 loop: CASSLKGDYGYTF. As DNA, the CDR3 is TGTGCCAGCAGCTTAAAGGGAGACTATGGCTACACCTTC. The whole variable domain, filled in from reference TRBV7-3 and TRBJ1-2, reads GAGVSQTPSNKVTEKGKYVELRCDPISGHTALYWYRQSLGQGPEFLIYFQGTGAADDSGLPNDRFFAVRPEGSVSTLKIQRTERGDSAVYLCASSLKGDYGYTFGSGTRLTVV.